This T cell receptor beta chain was documented in a study of T cell responses to AZD1222 COVID-19 vaccine. The table came from immunoSEQ multiplex PCR; TCRdb's copy has only in-frame clones and leaves some out. The repertoire has tens of thousands of clones, about 86% of them found once; the top ten carry 6.3%. The germline gives CDR1 SNHLY, CDR2 FYNNEI. V lost 6 bases to trimming and J lost 0 bases, with 15 bases between them. The CDR3 runs 16 residues. The sequence was collected from an adult in good health. The sequencing here drew on peripheral blood, taken on day 0 of AZD1222 vaccination. J is TRBJ1-5 and V is TRBV2; D gene ambiguous. CDR3 nucleotides: TGTGCCAGCAGGAGGGCCGGGAGGAATAGCAATCAGCCCCAGCATTTT. Protein product: CASRRAGRNSNQPQHF.